The clone carrying this T cell receptor (beta chain) was seen at least ten times. What it recognizes is unknown. The data are from a study of identical twins. General observations from the study: Clonotypes of the beta chain that were abundant in cord blood carried fewer insertions (memory repertoires showed none). Compared with models, monozygotic twins showed more out-of-frame TCR alpha sharing. Alpha sequences out of frame and shared by twins had excess low generation probability.

This CDR3 region has 14 residues. The germline CDR1 and CDR2 sequences are ENHRY and SYGVKD. V dropped 6 bases and J dropped 5 bases, with 16 bases sitting between them. TCRdb itself ran the 5' RACE reads through MiXCR, one entry per CDR3 protein. The sample has about 660,000 distinct CDR3 sequences, less than 10% seen once. This sample also appeared in a second study, on yellow fever vaccine responses in identical twins. Per that study: After vaccination, twins' T cell response reportedly seemed partly convergent, partly personalized.

The rearrangement joins TRBV10-3 to TRBJ2-5, with a weak D call TRBD2 (6 bases). The source is a woman aged 18-35 years in good health. The sequenced sample was PBMCs. CDR3 DNA: TGTGCCATCAGCCCAGGAGGGGATTTGGAGACCCAGTACTTC. This sequence encodes CAISPGGDLETQYF.